A selection of T cell receptor beta chains follows, all from one sample in a study of blood T cell repertoires in COVID-19. Sequenced by immunoSEQ multiplex PCR; TCRdb stores in-frame clones only, minus some. The sample includes about 250,000 clones, around four fifths of them seen just once. The source material was peripheral blood. The receptors were gathered from a man older than 75 with acute or convalescent COVID-19. Both conserved end residues are part of each CDR3. Each record gives: D gene, clone size, J gene, V gene, CDR3 DNA, CDR3 protein. A D gene is named only where the DNA matches it firmly. Size is omitted from some rows. Given values are once, few, many or a class for expanded clones.

TRBD2 | . | TRBJ2-1 | TRBV5-1 | TGCGCCAGCAGCACTCTAGCGGGGGTTGGTAAGGACAATGAGCAGTTCTTC | CASSTLAGVGKDNEQFF
TRBD1 | . | TRBJ2-7 | TRBV5-6 | TGTGCCAGCAGCTCTAGGACAGGGGAGCAGTACTTC | CASSSRTGEQYF
. | . | TRBJ2-6 | TRBV7-3 | TGTGCCAGCAGCGATCAGGGTTCCGGGGCCAACGTCCTGACTTTC | CASSDQGSGANVLTF
TRBD2 | . | TRBJ2-1 | TRBV7-9 | TGTGCCAGCAGCCCCGACCGCGGGGGTACCTACAATGAGCAGTTCTTC | CASSPDRGGTYNEQFF
. | . | TRBJ2-5 | TRBV4-1 | TGCGCCAGCAGCCAAGTGGGCAGAACAATACAAGAGACCCAGTACTTC | CASSQVGRTIQETQYF
. | . | TRBJ2-7 | TRBV19 | TGTGCCAGTAGTATAAGTGCAGTTTCTCACGAGCAGTACTTC | CASSISAVSHEQYF
TRBD2 | few | TRBJ2-3 | TRBV19 | TGTGCCAGTAGTATGGGACTAGCGGGTCGAGATACGCAGTATTTT | CASSMGLAGRDTQYF
TRBD1 | . | TRBJ2-7 | TRBV28 | TGTGCCAGCAGTTTATCCCAGGACAGGGTCCTATCGTACTTC | CASSLSQDRVLSYF
TRBD2 | . | TRBJ2-3 | TRBV24-1 | TGTGCCACCAGTGAGGGGACTAGACTTAGCACAGATACGCAGTATTTT | CATSEGTRLSTDTQYF
. | many | TRBJ2-1 | TRBV5-1 | TGCGCCAGCAGCTTTGCGGGTGATAGCAATGAGCAGTTCTTC | CASSFAGDSNEQFF
TRBD2 | . | TRBJ2-1 | TRBV2 | TGTGCCAGCCACTTTCCGGGACTAGGTGGTAATGAGCAGTTCTTC | CASHFPGLGGNEQFF